This TCR beta chain emerged from a study of Ad26.COV2.S vaccination and SARS-CoV-2 variants. General observations from the study: Post-vaccination spike-specific CD8+ and CD4+ T cell responses reportedly had substantial breadth.

The CDR3 consists of 16 residues. Trimming cost V 2 bases and J 3 bases, with 15 bases left between them. Germline assignment: CDR1 MNHEY and CDR2 SMNVEV (reference sequence). The protocol was immunoSEQ multiplex PCR, while the TCRdb copy is restricted to in-frame clones and leaves out a portion. The data show about 87,000 clones, about four fifths seen once. For this clone: As yet, its antigen is unknown.

The clonotype was recovered from a human donor who had recovered from COVID-19. The chain uses TRBV27 and TRBJ2-3, with D maybe TRBD2 (6 bases). This sample comprised peripheral blood, obtained after recovery from COVID-19. This chain's CDR3 is CASSLAGLASTDTQYF. In DNA form, the CDR3 reads TGTGCCAGCAGTTTAGCAGGGCTAGCGTCTACAGATACGCAGTATTTT.